This TCR beta chain stems from a study of shared clonotypes between healthy human individuals. V was pared by 3 bases and J by 0 bases, with 2 bases between. The CDR3 runs to 12 residues. Germline CDR1 reads SGDLS; CDR2 reads YYNGEE. Genomic DNA per cell subset filled all wells of several immunoSEQ plates. TCRdb's table, derived via immunoSEQ multiplex PCR, lists solely in-frame clones and lacks some. This table holds fewer than 850,000 clones, more than 70% found once. The specimen sequenced was memory CD4+ T cells sorted from blood. Documented subset: CD45RA-negative fraction. This chain uses TRBV9 with TRBJ2-3; D is ambiguous. The TCR comes from a woman aged 25-40 years in good health. The CDR3 region has the DNA TGTGCCAGCAGCGCCAGCACAGATACGCAGTATTTT. It specifies CASSASTDTQYF.